This entry lists 20 T cell receptor beta chains sequenced from one sample in a study of blood T cell repertoires in COVID-19. Libraries were prepared by immunoSEQ multiplex PCR; TCRdb keeps only in-frame clonotypes and omits some of them. The data contain 120,000 or so clones, approximately 90% of them singletons. Sequencing was performed on peripheral blood. The receptors stem from a human donor in a cohort sampled during active COVID-19.

The V gene is TRBV28, the J gene TRBJ2-7, with 8 bases matching TRBD1. The junction had 18 bases not matched to a gene; V was cut back by 6 bases and J by 5 bases. Per germline, CDR1 MDHEN and CDR2 SYDVKM. The CDR3 length is 17 residues. The CDR3 nucleotides read TGTGCCAGCAGCTTTCCCCTCGGACAGGGAGGTTTTAACGAGCAGTACTTC. Translating gives CASSFPLGQGGFNEQYF.

The chain joins TRBV24-1 to TRBJ2-3; perhaps TRBD1 as D (6 bases). The CDR3 runs to 21 residues. Germline V gene sequence: CDR1 KGHDR, CDR2 SFDVKD. V lost 4 bases to trimming and J lost 0 bases, with 28 bases between them. CDR3 in DNA: TGTGCCACCAGTGACACCGCCAGGGGTGGTCAGAGAACAACTAGCACAGATACGCAGTATTTT. Amino acid sequence: CATSDTARGGQRTTSTDTQYF.

The chain combines TRBV10-3 with TRBJ2-1; 9 positions agree with TRBD1. With 8 bases clipped from V and 4 bases from J, the junction kept 9 bases outside the gene matches. Germline CDR1 ENHRY, CDR2 SYGVKD. The CDR3 is 15 residues long. For the CDR3, the DNA is TGTGCCATCGGCGGGCGGGACAGGGTTTACAATGAGCAGTTCTTC. Translated, it gives CAIGGRDRVYNEQFF.

The gene calls are TRBV25-1 and TRBJ2-1; TRBD2 matches at 13 bases. Germline lookup yields CDR1 MGHDK and CDR2 SYGVNS. The CDR3 covers 15 residues. The V gene end was trimmed by 6 bases and the J gene end by 8 bases; junction bases not matched to a gene: 7. CDR3 nucleotide sequence: TGTGCCAGCAGCGAGACTAGCGGGAGGCACGATGAGCAGTTCTTC. Amino acids: CASSETSGRHDEQFF.

This clone appeared a single time. J is TRBJ2-7 and V is TRBV5-1, with no clear D. The CDR3 is 15 amino acids. V shed 2 bases and J shed 1 base, with 13 bases lying between them. Germline-derived CDR1 and CDR2 are SGHRS and YFSETQ. CDR3 protein: CASSLVSTVSYEQYF. The CDR3 bases are TGCGCCAGCAGCTTAGTCTCTACAGTTTCCTACGAGCAGTACTTC.

In nucleotides, the CDR3 is TGTGCCAGCACCTTGGGACAGGGAACTGGAGGGGCCAACGTCCTGACTTTC. This sequence encodes CASTLGQGTGGANVLTF. This chain links TRBV28 with TRBJ2-6, with 9 nucleotides matching TRBD1. Losses at the gene ends were 7 bases for V and 4 bases for J; bases not matched to a gene: 11. CDR1 is MDHEN and CDR2 is SYDVKM in the germline V gene. The CDR3 consists of 17 residues.

The chain carries TRBV6-2 or TRBV6-3 and TRBJ2-7, with 7 bases lining up with TRBD2. CDR3 size: 15 residues. Germline V gene sequence: CDR1 MNHEY, CDR2 SVGEGT. Trimming cost V 5 bases and J 9 bases; bases outside gene matches: 16. CDR3 coding DNA: TGTGCCAGCAGTAAAAATCGCGGGAGTTCCTTTGGGCAGTACTTC. Amino acid sequence: CASSKNRGSSFGQYF.

The V gene is TRBV11-2, the J gene TRBJ2-3; 7 nucleotides agree with TRBD2. V lost 3 bases to trimming and J lost 1 base; unmatched junction nucleotides: 7. Germline CDR1 and CDR2: SGHAT and FQNNGV. The CDR3 has 16 amino acids. CDR3 in amino acids: CASSFGTIRGTDTQYF. The CDR3 bases are TGTGCCAGCAGCTTCGGGACTATTCGGGGCACAGATACGCAGTATTTT. The full variable domain, with the rest looked up from reference TRBV11-2 and TRBJ2-3, is EAGVAQSPRYKIIEKRQSVAFWCNPISGHATLYWYQQILGQGPKLLIQFQNNGVVDDSQLPKDRFSAERLKGVDSTLKIQPAKLEDSAVYLCASSFGTIRGTDTQYFGPGTRLTVL.

J is TRBJ1-1 and V is TRBV7-6; TRBD1 agrees at 7 bases. This CDR3 has 13 amino acids. V shed 4 bases and J 3 bases; nucleotides not matched to a gene: 2. Germline V gene sequence: CDR1 SGHVS, CDR2 FNYEAQ. CDR3 sequence (DNA): TGTGCCAGCAGCTCCGACAGGGACACTGAAGCTTTCTTT. This translates into CASSSDRDTEAFF.

This clone is a singleton in its sample. This chain links TRBV6-1 with TRBJ1-2; TRBD1 matches 8 bases. Trimming removed 3 bases from V and 1 base from J; junction bases left unmatched: 1. The germline V gene has CDR1 MNHNS and CDR2 SASEGT. The CDR3 extends over 14 amino acids. CDR3 sequence: CASSDRGHNYGYTF. The CDR3, as DNA: TGTGCCAGCAGTGACAGGGGGCATAACTATGGCTACACCTTC.

This chain uses TRBV4-2 with TRBJ2-1; maybe TRBD2 (5 bases). The V gene lost 0 bases and the J gene lost 4 bases, with 16 bases spanning the gap. CDR1 and CDR2 (germline): LGHNA, YNFKEQ. The CDR3 spans 17 residues. The CDR3 nucleotides read TGTGCCAGCAGCCAAGAATCTAGCCTCAACCTATACAATGAGCAGTTCTTC. Translation: CASSQESSLNLYNEQFF.

The chain recombines TRBV4-1 with TRBJ2-3, with 8 bases that match TRBD2. Germline V gene lookup returns CDR1 MGHRA and CDR2 YSYEKL. V lost 0 bases to trimming and J lost 5 bases; unmatched junction nucleotides: 10. The CDR3 is 17 amino acids. CDR3 sequence: CASSQESGRAYIDTQYF. In DNA form, the CDR3 reads TGCGCCAGCAGCCAAGAATCCGGGAGGGCCTATATAGATACGCAGTATTTT.

This sequence joins TRBV10-3 and TRBJ2-1, with 16 bases identical to TRBD2. The V segment lost 3 bases and the J segment 6 bases; nucleotides outside the gene matches: 11. Germline CDR1 ENHRY, CDR2 SYGVKD. CDR3 size: 19 residues. CDR3 loop: CAISDSGLAGGRSSNEQFF. CDR3 nucleotides: TGTGCCATCAGTGACTCGGGACTAGCGGGGGGGCGGTCAAGCAATGAGCAGTTCTTC.

This sequence joins TRBV7-9 and TRBJ2-1; D possibly corresponds to TRBD2 (6 bases). The CDR3 has 16 amino acids. The germline CDR1 and CDR2 sequences are SEHNR and FQNEAQ (reference sequence). Trimming removed 5 bases at V and 5 bases at J, with 19 bases between. The CDR3 here is CASSLSLGTQHNEQFF. The DNA for the CDR3 is TGTGCCAGCAGCCTTAGTTTAGGGACTCAACACAATGAGCAGTTCTTC.

V is TRBV5-1 and J is TRBJ1-1, with D unclear. V was shortened by 6 bases and J by 5 bases, with 17 bases between the two germline ends. Germline CDR1 and CDR2: SGHRS and YFSETQ. This CDR3 contains 14 residues. The CDR3 nucleotides are TGCGCCAGCACGATGTCCCCAGCGAGAACTGAAGCTTTCTTT. Protein product: CASTMSPARTEAFF.

The CDR3 coding sequence is TGCGCCAGCAGCTCCGGACTAGCGGGGCCTAATGAGCAGTTCTTC. Translated: CASSSGLAGPNEQFF. V is TRBV5-1 and J is TRBJ2-1; 12 nucleotides agree with TRBD2. The germline CDR1 and CDR2 sequences are SGHRS and YFSETQ. Losses at the gene ends were 3 bases for V and 7 bases for J; bases not matched to a gene: 5. The CDR3 totals 15 residues.

The V gene is TRBV6-5, the J gene TRBJ2-7; D unclear. Germline V gene sequence: CDR1 MNHEY, CDR2 SVGAGI. The germline V and J ends were trimmed by 6 bases and 4 bases, with 19 bases remaining between them. CDR3 length: 15 residues. The CDR3 is CASSVDGARNYEQYF. CDR3 in DNA: TGTGCCAGCAGCGTTGACGGAGCGAGGAATTACGAGCAGTACTTC.

The gene calls are TRBV28 and TRBJ1-5; D not certain. CDR1 is MDHEN and CDR2 is SYDVKM in the germline V gene. Between the trimmed V and J ends, which lost 6 bases and 4 bases, there was a span of 13 bases. The length of the CDR3 is 14 residues. CDR3 protein: CASSSTLPNQPQHF. CDR3 coding DNA: TGTGCCAGCAGCTCTACCCTCCCAAATCAGCCCCAGCATTTT.

The CDR3 DNA follows: TGTGCCAGCAGCGCCACCAAGGACAGGGGTAACTATGGCTACACCTTC. Protein: CASSATKDRGNYGYTF. This chain joins TRBV21-1 and TRBJ1-2; the table's D call, TRBD1, has no DNA check behind it. TRBV21-1 is a listed pseudogene. This CDR3 region has 16 residues.

The gene calls are TRBV2 and TRBJ2-2; unclear D gene. CDR1 is SNHLY, CDR2 FYNNEI, per germline. The CDR3 has 13 residues. The V and J ends lost 8 bases and 9 bases respectively, with 16 bases between them. CDR3 protein: CASGALAPRELFF. In DNA, the CDR3 is TGTGCCAGCGGAGCCTTGGCGCCCCGGGAGCTGTTTTTT.